This T cell receptor (beta chain) was sequenced in a study of blood T cell repertoires in COVID-19. Study as a whole: COVID-19 samples, acute and convalescent, were from the United States, Italy and Spain.

Participants' reported clinical history set cohort assignment. Authors' methods: Using reference gene primer amplification, nucleated cell counts were estimated. The data were produced by immunoSEQ multiplex PCR, yet TCRdb's version contains in-frame clones alone and is incomplete. The DNA was the basis for D and trimming; V, J and clone size are from that table. The table has about 250,000 clones, around 88% seen once. The sample was PBMCs or T cells enriched from blood (not recorded which). The sequence was collected from a man in his forties or fifties who had recovered from COVID-19.

In nucleotides, the CDR3 is TGTGCCTCCAGTAGTGTGGGGGCTGAACGCAATCAGCCCCAGCATTTT. It yields the protein CASSSVGAERNQPQHF. The rearrangement uses TRBV19 and TRBJ1-5; tentatively, D is TRBD1 (6 bases). The ends were cut back, 11 bases at V and 2 bases at J, with 22 bases in the middle. The germline CDR1 and CDR2 sequences are LNHDA and SQIVND (reference sequence). The CDR3 extends over 16 amino acids.